This TCR beta chain comes out of a study of cytomegalovirus exposure and HLA in healthy donors. V lost 4 bases, J lost 8 bases, and 6 bases stayed unmatched. This CDR3 is 14 amino acids long. Germline V CDR1 and CDR2: LNHDA, SQIVND (reference sequence). Amplification used 60 Vbeta primers and 13 Jbeta primers. Sequencing used immunoSEQ multiplex PCR; TCRdb keeps in-frame clones, though not all of them. This table has tens of thousands of clones, roughly 83% appearing once. The rearrangement joins TRBV19 to TRBJ2-1; the match to TRBD1 covers 9 bases. Sequencing used PBMCs. The source is a young man in good health and CMV-seronegative. CDR3 in DNA: TGTGCCAGTAGTAGGGGGACAGGGCAGGATGAGCAGTTCTTC. Residues: CASSRGTGQDEQFF. The variable domain in full, with the rest retrieved from reference TRBV19 and TRBJ2-1, is DGGITQSPKYLFRKEGQNVTLSCEQNLNHDAMYWYRQDPGQGLRLIYYSQIVNDFQKGDIAEGYSVSREKKESFPLTVTSAQKNPTAFYLCASSRGTGQDEQFFGPGTRLTVL.